A single sample gave rise to the 7 T cell receptor beta chains below, sequenced in a study of blood T cell repertoires in COVID-19. Assay used: immunoSEQ multiplex PCR; TCRdb lists only in-frame clones, some missing. The repertoire holds more than 75,000 clones, with roughly 84% as singletons. Material: peripheral blood. Receptors originate from a human donor in a cohort sampled during active COVID-19.

This clone was recorded only once. V usage is TRBV7-9 and J usage is TRBJ2-3; D is perhaps TRBD2 (5 bases). This CDR3 spans 16 amino acids. The V and J ends lost 4 bases and 2 bases respectively, with 16 bases between them. Germline V gene data show CDR1 as SEHNR and CDR2 as FQNEAQ (reference sequence). The CDR3 loop reads CASSSDYDGATDTQYF. The DNA of the CDR3 is TGTGCCAGCAGCTCCGACTATGACGGAGCCACAGATACGCAGTATTTT.

By share, this clone ranks as medium-sized (0.01 to 0.1%). This rearrangement joins TRBV2 to TRBJ2-2; D might be TRBD1 (6 bases). The CDR3 extends over 13 amino acids. V dropped 5 bases and J dropped 7 bases, with 11 bases sitting between them. Germline loops: CDR1 SNHLY, CDR2 FYNNEI. The CDR3 nucleotides are TGTGCCAGCAGTTTCAACAGGGACGGGGAGCTGTTTTTT. It specifies CASSFNRDGELFF.

V is TRBV18 and J is TRBJ1-5; no clear D. The CDR3 is 14 residues long. Trimming removed 3 bases from V and 0 bases from J, with 6 bases in between. Germline V gives CDR1 KGHSH, CDR2 LQKENI. CDR3 DNA sequence: TGTGCCAGCTCACCGGGCAATAGCAATCAGCCCCAGCATTTT. Translation: CASSPGNSNQPQHF. The full variable domain, its missing parts supplied by reference TRBV18 and TRBJ1-5, is NAGVMQNPRHLVRRRGQEARLRCSPMKGHSHVYWYRQLPEEGLKFMVYLQKENIIDESGMPKERFSAEFPKEGPSILRIQQVVRGDSAAYFCASSPGNSNQPQHFGDGTRLSIL.

The chain recombines TRBV5-1 with TRBJ2-1; 7 nucleotides line up with TRBD2. Per germline, CDR1 SGHRS and CDR2 YFSETQ. The CDR3 contains 16 residues. The V segment lost 2 bases and the J segment 4 bases; nucleotides outside the gene matches: 9. This CDR3 is CASSLTPSGGYNEQFF. The DNA of the CDR3 is TGCGCCAGCAGCTTAACTCCTAGCGGAGGATACAATGAGCAGTTCTTC. Together with reference TRBV5-1 and TRBJ2-1, the CDR3 gives the full variable domain: KAGVTQTPRYLIKTRGQQVTLSCSPISGHRSVSWYQQTPGQGLQFLFEYFSETQRNKGNFPGRFSGRQFSNSRSEMNVSTLELGDSALYLCASSLTPSGGYNEQFFGPGTRLTVL.

This clone has more than one count but fewer than ten. V usage is TRBV7-2 and J usage is TRBJ2-7; perhaps TRBD2 as D (6 bases). From germline, CDR1 is SGHTA and CDR2 FQGNSA. The CDR3 length is 12 residues. Between the trimmed V and J ends, which lost 6 bases and 12 bases, there was a span of 18 bases. In nucleotides, the CDR3 is TGTGCCAGCAGTCTAAACAGAGGAGGGCCGTACTTC. It is translated as CASSLNRGGPYF.

This clone was detected a few times. V is TRBV4-2 and J is TRBJ1-5, with D possibly matching TRBD1 (5 bases). Germline CDR1 is LGHNA and CDR2 is YNFKEQ. The CDR3 is made up of 13 amino acids. V was trimmed by 0 bases and J by 5 bases, leaving 5 bases between them. This CDR3 reads CASSQDRDQPQHF. In DNA form, the CDR3 reads TGTGCCAGCAGCCAAGACAGGGATCAGCCCCAGCATTTT.

The genes are TRBV19 and TRBJ1-5; no clear D. The V gene lost 6 bases and the J gene lost 1 base, with 13 bases spanning the gap. CDR3 length: 15 amino acids. The V gene's germline CDR1 is LNHDA and CDR2 SQIVND (reference sequence). This CDR3 reads CASRFRGISNQPQHF. DNA for the CDR3: TGTGCCAGTAGATTCCGGGGAATAAGCAATCAGCCCCAGCATTTT.